This T cell receptor beta chain originates from a study of blood T cells in healthy people across ages. Study details: About one barcoded TCR beta cDNA was captured per two T cells.

On this clonotype: What it binds is unknown.

Next came a second PCR, run for about 6 to 12 cycles, which used a sample-barcoded 5' primer along with a J-beta primer mix. TCRdb reprocessed the 5' RACE reads with MiXCR, giving one entry per CDR3 protein. This table has 1.5 million to 2 million distinct CDR3 sequences, about 31% appearing once. Study outcomes and limitations: Reliance upon unsorted PBMCs precluded definitive naive versus antigen-experienced comparison. Researchers deemed the diversity estimates from one million T cells underestimates.

The V gene's germline CDR1 is MNHNS and CDR2 SASEGT. The CDR3 runs 15 residues. V trimming: 2 bases; J trimming: 5 bases; junction bases outside the gene matches: 3. Per-sample yields of isolated PBMCs were at least 6 million. This sequence originates from a woman younger than 45 in good health. Specimen: blood. V is TRBV6-1 and J is TRBJ2-5, with 12 positions matching TRBD2. In DNA form, the CDR3 reads TGTGCCAGCAGTGAATCTAGCGGGAGGGTGGAGACCCAGTACTTC. Translating gives CASSESSGRVETQYF.